A single sample is the source of the 27 T cell receptor beta chains below, sequenced in a study of T cell repertoires in cytomegalovirus infection (dated by TCRdb to about 2019). Instrument used: Illumina HiSeq 1500. Starting from the raw public reads, TCRdb applied fastp trimming at Q25, assembled clones with MiXCR and retained in-frame beta chains. Records with the same CDR3 protein are collapsed into one entry carrying the most frequent genes and DNA. The table for this sample lists a few hundred thousand distinct CDR3 sequences; 22% of them were counted only once. The top ten clonotypes cover approximately 18% of the sample. The sample consisted of CD8+ T cells from PBMCs. The source is a human donor in good health (CMV status not recorded). Some clones in this sample may be carry-over from other donors' samples.

This clonotype was seen a few times. The chain uses TRBV12-3 or TRBV12-4 and TRBJ1-1; D call uncertain. Trimming cost V 5 bases and J 2 bases, with 15 bases left between them. The length of the CDR3 is 15 residues. The CDR3 nucleotides are TGTGCCAGCAGTCCACCCTACCGCGGAAACACTGAAGCTTTCTTT. Protein product: CASSPPYRGNTEAFF.

The chain is built from TRBV7-9 and TRBJ1-1; 7 bases are a match to TRBD1. This CDR3 contains 14 residues. The germline CDR1 and CDR2 sequences are SEHNR and FQNEAQ (reference sequence). J lost 1 base, V lost 7 bases, and 6 bases had no gene match. CDR3 nucleotides: TGTGCCAGCATCTTGGACAGGACGAACACTGAAGCTTTCTTT. Protein sequence: CASILDRTNTEAFF.

This chain links TRBV6-1 with TRBJ1-1; 7 bases line up with TRBD1. Germline V gene sequence: CDR1 MNHNS, CDR2 SASEGT. This CDR3 spans 13 amino acids. With 11 bases clipped from V and 4 bases from J, the junction kept 10 bases outside the gene matches. The CDR3, as DNA: TGTGCCTCCAAAAAGGGACAGAGCACTGAAGCTTTCTTT. This encodes CASKKGQSTEAFF.

This clonotype was detected ten times or more. The rearrangement uses TRBV6-1 and TRBJ1-1; 9 bases fit TRBD1. V trimming: 5 bases; J trimming: 1 base; junction bases outside the gene matches: 8. The V gene's germline CDR1 is MNHNS and CDR2 SASEGT. The CDR3 totals 16 residues. CDR3 nucleotides: TGTGCCAGCAGTCCCCTTATGGGACAGGGGAACACTGAAGCTTTCTTT. It codes for CASSPLMGQGNTEAFF.

This clonotype showed up many times. The rearrangement joins TRBV12-3 or TRBV12-4 to TRBJ2-4, with unresolved D. Trimming cost V 1 base and J 2 bases, with 15 bases left between them. The CDR3 is 17 residues long. CDR3 sequence: CASSLGGGVTTKNIQYF. The CDR3 DNA follows: TGTGCCAGCAGTTTAGGGGGTGGTGTCACTACCAAAAACATTCAGTACTTC.

The chain links TRBV7-8 to TRBJ1-1; 8 positions match TRBD1. Germline V gives CDR1 SGHVS, CDR2 FQNEAQ. After removal of 2 bases from V and 5 bases from J, the junction contained 4 bases not matched to a gene. The CDR3 has 14 residues. CDR3 amino acids: CASSLQGAWTEAFF. CDR3 nucleotides: TGTGCCAGCAGCTTACAGGGGGCTTGGACTGAAGCTTTCTTT.

This clonotype was seen repeatedly, ten times or more. This sequence joins TRBV12-3 or TRBV12-4 and TRBJ2-1; maybe TRBD2 (5 bases). Trimming pared 3 bases from V and 1 base from J, leaving 7 bases between. The CDR3 totals 14 residues. In nucleotides, the CDR3 is TGTGCCAGCAGTTTCGGGGTTTCCTACAATGAGCAGTTCTTC. Protein: CASSFGVSYNEQFF.

The chain links TRBV12-2 to TRBJ2-7. TRBV12-2 is an annotated pseudogene. The CDR3 has 10 residues. CDR3 amino acids: CASRFPYLYF. In DNA form, the CDR3 reads TGTGCAAGTCGCTTCCCTTATCTCTACTTC.

This clonotype was counted ten times or more. The V and J genes are TRBV7-6 and TRBJ2-5; D possibly uses TRBD1 or TRBD2 (6 bases each). This CDR3 is 14 amino acids long. Trimming took off 5 bases at V and 7 bases at J, with 17 bases between the two ends. CDR1 and CDR2 (germline): SGHVS, FNYEAQ. DNA of the CDR3: TGTGCCAGCAGCCCAGACGGGGGCGGCGGGACCCAGTACTTC. This gives the protein CASSPDGGGGTQYF.

V is TRBV29-1 and J is TRBJ2-1, with 9 bases aligning to TRBD2. The CDR3 consists of 15 residues. J was trimmed by 3 bases and V by 4 bases; bases with no gene match: 7. The germline V gene encodes CDR1 SQVTM and CDR2 ANQGSEA. The CDR3 region is CSVAMGTSSYNEQFF. DNA of the CDR3: TGCAGCGTTGCCATGGGGACTAGCAGCTACAATGAGCAGTTCTTC.

This clonotype has just a few counts. This chain uses TRBV20-1 with TRBJ2-1; 13 bases match TRBD2. V lost 6 bases, J lost 4 bases, and 9 bases stayed unmatched. The CDR3 is made up of 16 amino acids. Germline CDR1 is DFQATT and CDR2 is SNEGSKA (reference sequence). Here the CDR3 DNA reads TGCAGTGCCAGATGGACTAGCGGGGGCCAATACAATGAGCAGTTCTTC. It translates to CSARWTSGGQYNEQFF.

In this sample, this clonotype turned up a few times. The chain employs TRBV18 and TRBJ2-7; D is unclear. CDR1 is KGHSH and CDR2 is LQKENI in the germline V gene. Trimming took 4 bases from V and 2 from J, leaving 6 bases between them. This CDR3 is built from 12 residues. CDR3 region: CASSLNAYEQYF. CDR3 nucleotides: TGTGCCAGCTCACTTAATGCCTACGAGCAGTACTTC.

The table lists this clonotype with many counts. V gene TRBV9 combines with J gene TRBJ1-1; maybe TRBD1 (6 bases). Trimming left V 4 bases short and J 5 bases short, with 12 bases between. This CDR3 region has 13 residues. The germline V gene has CDR1 SGDLS and CDR2 YYNGEE. The CDR3 loop is CASSPRRGTEAFF. The CDR3 bases are TGTGCCAGCAGCCCCCGGAGGGGGACTGAAGCTTTCTTT. Complete variable domain (other parts from reference TRBV9 and TRBJ1-1): DSGVTQTPKHLITATGQRVTLRCSPRSGDLSVYWYQQSLDQGLQFLIQYYNGEERAKGNILERFSAQQFPDLHSELNLSSLELGDSALYFCASSPRRGTEAFFGQGTRLTVV.

This clonotype showed up just a few times. V is TRBV25-1 and J is TRBJ2-3; 9 bases fit TRBD2. The germline CDR1 and CDR2 sequences are MGHDK and SYGVNS. The CDR3 consists of 17 residues. V lost 4 bases and J lost 2; bases outside the gene matches: 10. In nucleotides, the CDR3 is TGTGCCAGCAGTGCAAAGCAACTAGCGGGCTACACAGATACGCAGTATTTT. This sequence encodes CASSAKQLAGYTDTQYF.

Concerning this clonotype: The junction differs from germline at one of its ends, possibly a read error. The chain recombines TRBV27 with TRBJ1-1; a possible D gene is TRBD1 (6 bases). Germline assignment: CDR1 MNHEY and CDR2 SMNVEV (reference sequence). The CDR3 has 15 residues. CDR3 residues: CASSLFGGLNTEAFF. CDR3 coding DNA: TGTGCCAGCAGTTTATTTGGGGGGCTGAACACCGAAGCTTTCTTT.

The chain has TRBV6-6 and TRBJ2-1; 10 nucleotides line up with TRBD1. Germline V lookup: CDR1 MNHNY, CDR2 SVGAGI (reference sequence). The V gene end was trimmed by 5 bases and the J gene end by 9 bases; junction bases not matched to a gene: 13. This CDR3 has 16 residues. The CDR3 nucleotides are TGTGCCAGCAGTGAGTTACGGACAGGGGGGTCGGGTGAGCAGTTCTTC. As protein: CASSELRTGGSGEQFF.

This clonotype was found many times. V gene TRBV12-3 or TRBV12-4 combines with J gene TRBJ1-6; D remains unclear. There are 14 residues in the CDR3. Between the trimmed V and J ends, which lost 1 base and 9 bases, there was a span of 10 bases. In DNA form, the CDR3 reads TGTGCCAGCAGTTTAGTCTCGAAGTTTTCACCCCTCCACTTT. It specifies CASSLVSKFSPLHF.

The chain couples TRBV28 to TRBJ1-6; 7 positions agree with TRBD1. V shed 6 bases and J 9 bases; nucleotides not matched to a gene: 5. The CDR3 loop spans 13 amino acids. Germline V gene sequence: CDR1 MDHEN, CDR2 SYDVKM. CDR3 protein: CASSDPGGSPLHF. In nucleotides, the CDR3 is TGTGCCAGCAGCGACCCAGGGGGTTCACCCCTCCACTTT.

This clonotype came up a few times. V usage is TRBV7-8 and J usage is TRBJ2-7; maybe TRBD1 (5 bases). CDR1 and CDR2 from the germline V gene are SGHVS and FQNEAQ. The CDR3 is 14 amino acids. Deletions cut 1 base from V and 2 bases from J, with 9 bases between. The CDR3 DNA reads as TGTGCCAGCAGCTTAGGTTTAGGGGCCTACGAGCAGTACTTC. Residues: CASSLGLGAYEQYF.

In its sample, this clonotype was seen a few times. The chain links TRBV14 to TRBJ2-1; 9 bases are a match to TRBD2. The V gene's germline CDR1 is SGHDN and CDR2 FVKESK. Trimming took 3 bases from V and 3 from J; bases not matched to a gene: 12. The CDR3 has 18 residues. This CDR3 is CASSQSGTSHNYYNEQFF. CDR3 sequence (DNA): TGTGCCAGCAGCCAGTCCGGGACTAGCCATAATTACTACAATGAGCAGTTCTTC.

The sample holds a few counts of this clonotype. The chain uses TRBV6-6 and TRBJ1-1; D is uncertain. Germline values: CDR1 MNHNY, CDR2 SVGAGI (reference sequence). The V end was cut by 8 bases, the J end by 1 base, with 5 bases between. The CDR3 extends over 11 amino acids. The CDR3: CASEANTEAFF. The CDR3 DNA sequence: TGTGCCAGCGAGGCGAACACTGAAGCTTTCTTT.

The chain links TRBV10-3 to TRBJ1-1; no clear D gene. Germline V gene sequence: CDR1 ENHRY, CDR2 SYGVKD. The CDR3 length is 15 residues. The V end was cut by 7 bases, the J end by 0 bases, with 15 bases between. CDR3 DNA sequence: TGTGCCATCATGCCGGAGCACGACTTGAACACTGAAGCTTTCTTT. Protein sequence: CAIMPEHDLNTEAFF.

This clonotype was picked up many times. V gene TRBV7-2 combines with J gene TRBJ2-5; 12 nucleotides align to TRBD2. In germline, CDR1 is SGHTA, CDR2 FQGNSA. The CDR3 has 15 amino acids. V lost 5 bases to trimming and J lost 3 bases; unmatched junction nucleotides: 4. The CDR3 is CASSDRTSGEETQYF. CDR3 nucleotide sequence: TGTGCCAGCAGCGACCGGACTAGCGGGGAAGAGACCCAGTACTTC.

This clonotype has more than one count but fewer than ten. The chain employs TRBV29-1 and TRBJ1-2, with 7 bases aligning to TRBD1. The CDR3 is 15 residues long. In germline, CDR1 is SQVTM, CDR2 ANQGSEA. V shed 0 bases, J shed 7 bases, and the junction held 11 bases outside the gene matches. The CDR3 sequence is CSVEDRQGGLRGYTF. CDR3 DNA: TGCAGCGTTGAAGATCGCCAGGGGGGTCTTCGTGGCTACACCTTC.

This clonotype was counted many times. The rearrangement joins TRBV7-2 to TRBJ1-1, with no clear D. Trimming took off 5 bases at V and 3 bases at J, with 13 bases between the two ends. The CDR3 has 14 amino acids. Germline V gene sequence: CDR1 SGHTA, CDR2 FQGNSA. Here the CDR3 reads CASSIPVRDTEAFF. In nucleotides, the CDR3 is TGTGCCAGCAGCATCCCCGTCCGGGACACTGAAGCTTTCTTT.

The sample holds many counts of this clonotype. The chain employs TRBV4-1 and TRBJ2-1; D perhaps matches TRBD2 (5 bases). Trimming removed 1 base from V and 4 bases from J, with 14 bases in between. CDR1 and CDR2 (germline): MGHRA, YSYEKL. This CDR3 has 16 residues. The CDR3: CASSQVAGLGYNEQFF. The CDR3 coding sequence is TGCGCCAGCAGCCAAGTGGCGGGTTTGGGTTACAATGAGCAGTTCTTC.

This clonotype has a count of ten or more. J is TRBJ2-2 and V is TRBV7-8, with a possible D match to TRBD1 (6 bases). The V end was cut by 7 bases, the J end by 0 bases, with 9 bases between. Germline V CDR1 and CDR2: SGHVS, FQNEAQ. The CDR3 is 14 residues long. This CDR3 is CASTRQANTGELFF. In DNA, the CDR3 is TGTGCCAGCACCCGACAGGCGAACACCGGGGAGCTGTTTTTT.